The next 30 T cell receptor beta chains were all read from a single sample in a study of post-analysis software for immune sequencing data. Study conclusions and caveats: Controls showed lower frequencies than patients for several TRBV segments, and TRBV5-6, TRBV5-1 and TRBV20-1 were among these.

TCR beta cDNA libraries included unique molecular identifiers. MiXCR was run by TCRdb on the PCR reads, yielding one entry per CDR3 protein. The repertoire includes approximately 160,000 distinct CDR3 sequences, over 25% of them detected once, and more than 1.3% sits in the top ten. These receptors are not linked to any known antigen. Material: blood. These receptors were taken from a girl between 5 and 17 years old with multiple sclerosis.

For this clonotype: One junction end does not reproduce the germline sequence, and a read error may be involved. V usage is TRBV7-8 and J usage is TRBJ1-6, with D perhaps TRBD1 (5 bases). The CDR3 runs to 14 residues. Germline CDR1 is SGHVS and CDR2 is FQNEAQ. DNA of the CDR3: TGTGCCAGCAGCTTAGGGGGCGAAGGTTCACCCCCCCACTTT. Residues: CASSLGGEGSPPHF.

In regard to this clonotype: A much larger clone is a single base away; this may be a read error. The V call is TRBV7-9, the J call TRBJ2-1, with 8 bases matching TRBD2. Germline V gene lookup returns CDR1 SEHNR and CDR2 FQNEAQ (reference sequence). This CDR3 has 15 amino acids. Germline trimming cut 0 bases from V and 13 bases from J; bases unmatched to any gene: 11. CDR3: CASSLAPSAGETQFF. In DNA, the CDR3 is TGTGCCAGCAGCTTAGCTCCCTCAGCGGGGGAGACCCAGTTCTTC.

The rearrangement joins TRBV14 to TRBJ2-7, with D possibly being TRBD2 (6 bases). V was clipped by 4 bases and J by 2 bases, with 12 bases between them. Germline V gene data show CDR1 as SGHDN and CDR2 as FVKESK. The CDR3 extends over 14 amino acids. CDR3 sequence (DNA): TGTGCCAGCAGCCCGGAGGGCTTCGCCTACGAGCAGTACTTC. Encoded protein: CASSPEGFAYEQYF.

In regard to this clonotype: A read error is likely, as this CDR3 ends without the conserved phenylalanine or tryptophan. V is TRBV7-9 and J is TRBJ2-1; 9 bases align to TRBD1. This CDR3 has 17 residues. Germline V gives CDR1 SEHNR, CDR2 FQNEAQ (reference sequence). V gave up 5 bases and J gave up 5 bases; unmatched junction bases: 13. CDR3 residues: CASSTWDTGTGNNEQFS. The CDR3 nucleotides read TGTGCCAGCAGCACCTGGGACACCGGGACAGGGAACAATGAGCAGTTCTCC.

This clonotype was seen many times. The rearrangement links TRBV7-6 to TRBJ1-6; D remains ambiguous. This CDR3 is 16 amino acids long. Germline-derived CDR1 and CDR2 are SGHVS and FNYEAQ. V shed 0 bases and J shed 0 bases, with 6 bases lying between them. DNA for the CDR3: TGTGCCAGCAGCTTAGCGCCCACCTCCTATAATTCACCCCTCCACTTT. It codes for CASSLAPTSYNSPLHF.

V is TRBV7-9 and J is TRBJ2-1, with D possibly TRBD2 on 6 matching bases. The CDR3 runs to 17 residues. The germline V gene has CDR1 SEHNR and CDR2 FQNEAQ (reference sequence). Trimming pared 1 base from V and 1 base from J, leaving 14 bases between. The CDR3 nucleotides are TGTGCCAGCAGCTTAGGGGACTTTCGAAATTCCTACAATGAGCAGTTCTTC. Translating it yields CASSLGDFRNSYNEQFF.

This clonotype was observed at least ten times. The chain has TRBV12-3 or TRBV12-4 and TRBJ2-1; 7 nucleotides align to TRBD1. J was trimmed by 6 bases and V by 6 bases; bases with no gene match: 11. The CDR3 is 15 residues long. The CDR3 DNA is TGTGCCAGCAGCCTCTTTCCGGGACAGCCCAATGAGCAGTTCTTC. This encodes CASSLFPGQPNEQFF.

V usage is TRBV20-1 and J usage is TRBJ1-1; D is perhaps TRBD1 (5 bases). The length of the CDR3 is 13 residues. Between the trimmed V and J ends, which lost 3 bases and 0 bases, there was a span of 8 bases. Germline-derived CDR1 and CDR2 are DFQATT and SNEGSKA (reference sequence). The CDR3, as DNA: TGCAGTGCTAGTCTACAGGTGAACACTGAAGCTTTCTTT. Amino acid sequence: CSASLQVNTEAFF.

J is TRBJ2-2 and V is TRBV6-1, with 11 nucleotides matching TRBD1. V dropped 6 bases and J dropped 0; count of bases not matched to a gene: 9. The CDR3 spans 18 residues. Germline V gene lookup returns CDR1 MNHNS and CDR2 SASEGT. Here the CDR3 DNA reads TGTGCCAGCAGGGCCGGGACAGGGGGACTTACGAACACCGGGGAGCTGTTTTTT. It specifies CASRAGTGGLTNTGELFF.

CDR3 DNA sequence: TGTGCCAGCAGCTTAGCCCGGGTGTACCAAGAGACCCAGTACTTC. Its translation is CASSLARVYQETQYF. The rearrangement joins TRBV7-2 to TRBJ2-5; D is ambiguous. Germline values: CDR1 SGHTA, CDR2 FQGNSA. The CDR3 sequence is 15 residues long. Trimming cost V 0 bases and J 0 bases, with 8 bases left between them.

This clonotype showed up many times. The gene calls are TRBV20-1 and TRBJ1-2; D uncertain. This CDR3 is 12 amino acids long. V was pared by 6 bases and J by 0 bases, with 8 bases between. Germline V gene lookup returns CDR1 DFQATT and CDR2 SNEGSKA (reference sequence). This CDR3 is CSAKGANYGYTF. CDR3 DNA sequence: TGCAGTGCCAAAGGCGCTAACTATGGCTACACCTTC.

This clonotype showed up just a few times. This chain uses TRBV2 with TRBJ1-5, with D unclear. Germline V gives CDR1 SNHLY, CDR2 FYNNEI. The CDR3 consists of 12 residues. Trimming took 5 bases from V and 5 from J, leaving 7 bases between them. The CDR3 is CASSPGDQPQHF. CDR3 DNA: TGTGCCAGCAGTCCAGGAGATCAGCCCCAGCATTTT. The full variable domain, with the rest looked up from reference TRBV2 and TRBJ1-5, is EPEVTQTPSHQVTQMGQEVILRCVPISNHLYFYWYRQILGQKVEFLVSFYNNEISEKSEIFDDQFSVERPDGSNFTLKIRSTKLEDSAMYFCASSPGDQPQHFGDGTRLSIL.

This clonotype has ten or more counts. The chain recombines TRBV20-1 with TRBJ2-1; D is unresolved. From germline, CDR1 is DFQATT and CDR2 SNEGSKA (reference sequence). Trimming shortened V by 6 bases and J by 2 bases, and 11 bases separated the two germline ends. The length of the CDR3 is 13 residues. DNA for the CDR3: TGCAGTGCGTCCGGCGACACCTACAATGAGCAGTTCTTC. Residues: CSASGDTYNEQFF.

A word on this clonotype: This may come from a read error, since a much larger clone is one base off. The rearrangement uses TRBV7-2 and TRBJ2-7; no definite D call. The CDR3 loop spans 11 amino acids. Germline V gives CDR1 SGHTA, CDR2 FQGNSA. CDR3 DNA sequence: TGTGCCAGCGGCTTCCAGATCGAGCAGTACTTC. This encodes CASGFQIEQYF.

DNA for the CDR3: TGCGCCAGCAGTATTAGTCAGGGGGAGACCCAGTACTTC. It specifies CASSISQGETQYF. This rearrangement joins TRBV5-1 to TRBJ2-4, with a possible D match to TRBD1 (6 bases). The J call may be faulty, since TRBJ2-5 better matches the DNA end. Germline lookup yields CDR1 SGHRS and CDR2 YFSETQ. CDR3 length: 13 residues.

Ten or more counts support this clonotype. The J gene is TRBJ2-7, the V gene TRBV12-3 or TRBV12-4; D possibly corresponds to TRBD1 (6 bases). CDR3 length equals 14 residues. V was pared by 3 bases and J by 3 bases, with 12 bases between. In nucleotides, the CDR3 is TGTGCCAGCAGTTTTGTCGGGACATACTACGAGCAGTACTTC. It yields the protein CASSFVGTYYEQYF.

This clonotype appeared a few times. V usage is TRBV27 and J usage is TRBJ1-2, with TRBD1 as a possible D gene (5 bases). The CDR3 consists of 16 residues. V gave up 6 bases and J gave up 3 bases, with 20 bases separating them. Germline V lookup: CDR1 MNHEY, CDR2 SMNVEV (reference sequence). This chain's CDR3 is CASRTLDGATDYGYTF. CDR3 nucleotide sequence: TGTGCCAGCAGAACCCTCGATGGGGCCACCGACTATGGCTACACCTTC.

The chain links TRBV5-1 to TRBJ1-6; a weak D match, TRBD1 (5 bases). V was clipped by 4 bases and J by 7 bases, with 12 bases between them. The CDR3 has 14 amino acids. Germline-derived CDR1 and CDR2 are SGHRS and YFSETQ. CDR3: CASSPAGPNSPLHF. The CDR3 DNA reads TGCGCCAGCAGCCCGGCAGGGCCAAATTCACCCCTCCACTTT.

The chain carries TRBV6-6 and TRBJ2-2; perhaps TRBD1 as D (6 bases). V was clipped by 6 bases and J by 9 bases, with 20 bases between them. The CDR3 is 15 amino acids. Germline CDR1 MNHNY, CDR2 SVGAGI (reference sequence). Written as DNA, the CDR3 is TGTGCCAGCAGATTCCGGGACAAGGGTGAAAGGGAGCTGTTTTTT. Translated: CASRFRDKGERELFF.

This clonotype was seen ten or more times. The V gene is TRBV28, the J gene TRBJ2-7, with 9 bases that match TRBD2. Near its end, the DNA agrees better with TRBJ2-5, so the J call may be wrong. CDR1 is MDHEN, CDR2 SYDVKM, per germline. This CDR3 comprises 17 residues. The CDR3 bases are TGTGCCAGCAGTTTTGACGGGACTAGCAGAACCCCAGGGACCCAGTACTTC. Its translation: CASSFDGTSRTPGTQYF.

The table lists this clonotype with many counts. This CDR3 is CASSPARNYEQYF. In DNA form, the CDR3 reads TGTGCCAGCTCACCAGCCAGGAACTACGAGCAGTACTTC. The chain combines TRBV18 with TRBJ2-7, with D hard to call. Germline CDR1 is KGHSH and CDR2 is LQKENI. V lost 2 bases and J 3 bases, leaving 8 bases between the germline ends. The CDR3 totals 13 residues.

The V gene is TRBV19, the J gene TRBJ2-5; 8 bases align to TRBD2. After removal of 4 bases from V and 5 bases from J, the junction contained 6 bases not matched to a gene. Germline V lookup: CDR1 LNHDA, CDR2 SQIVND (reference sequence). The CDR3 runs 14 residues. The CDR3 region is CASSTIAGRETQYF. Written as DNA, the CDR3 is TGTGCCAGTAGTACAATAGCGGGAAGGGAGACCCAGTACTTC.

This clonotype came up many times. V gene TRBV28 combines with J gene TRBJ2-7; D is unresolved. With 6 bases removed from V and 9 bases from J, the gap between germline ends came to 27 bases. CDR3 length: 16 residues. Germline V gene sequence: CDR1 MDHEN, CDR2 SYDVKM. The chain's CDR3 is CASSPDEPNVFFGQYF. The CDR3 nucleotides are TGTGCCAGCAGCCCGGATGAGCCAAATGTTTTTTTCGGGCAGTACTTC.

This clonotype was observed at least ten times. The V and J genes are TRBV7-6 and TRBJ1-1, with D uncertain. The CDR3 loop spans 15 amino acids. V lost 1 base and J 0 bases, leaving 9 bases between the germline ends. The V gene's germline CDR1 is SGHVS and CDR2 FNYEAQ. The CDR3 region is CASSLDFMMNTEAFF. The CDR3 bases are TGTGCCAGCAGCTTAGATTTCATGATGAACACTGAAGCTTTCTTT. Variable domain in full (rest from reference TRBV7-6 and TRBJ1-1): GAGVSQSPRYKVTKRGQDVALRCDPISGHVSLYWYRQALGQGPEFLTYFNYEAQQDKSGLPNDRFSAERPEGSISTLTIQRTEQRDSAMYRCASSLDFMMNTEAFFGQGTRLTVV.

This clonotype was seen just once. The chain links TRBV28 to TRBJ1-2; D not certain. The V gene's germline CDR1 is MDHEN and CDR2 SYDVKM. V was shortened by 5 bases and J by 0 bases, with 10 bases between the two germline ends. The CDR3 sequence is 14 residues long. CDR3 protein: CASSLPGPNYGYTF. In DNA form, the CDR3 reads TGTGCCAGCAGTCTTCCCGGACCTAACTATGGCTACACCTTC.

The chain carries TRBV12-3 or TRBV12-4 and TRBJ2-1; 7 bases line up with TRBD2. Losses at the gene ends were 3 bases for V and 6 bases for J; bases not matched to a gene: 5. CDR3 size: 14 residues. CDR3 in DNA: TGTGCCAGCAGTTTCGGGACTAACCCCAATGAGCAGTTCTTC. This gives the protein CASSFGTNPNEQFF.

This clonotype was observed at least ten times. The genes are TRBV5-6 and TRBJ2-1; no clear D gene. CDR1 is SGHDT, CDR2 YYEEEE, per germline. The V end was cut by 4 bases, the J end by 9 bases, with 11 bases between. The CDR3 has 12 residues. In DNA, the CDR3 is TGTGCCAGCAGCCGCGCGACTCTTGAGCAGTTCTTC. Its protein product is CASSRATLEQFF.

The chain is built from TRBV3-1 and TRBJ2-5, with a tentative D call TRBD2 (5 bases). The V end was cut by 1 base, the J end by 5 bases, with 11 bases between. The CDR3 extends over 14 amino acids. Germline V lookup: CDR1 LGHDT, CDR2 YNNKEL (reference sequence). The CDR3 is CASSQVGSKETQYF. Here the CDR3 DNA reads TGTGCCAGCAGCCAAGTTGGGAGCAAGGAGACCCAGTACTTC.

This clonotype was counted between two and nine times. This chain joins TRBV14 and TRBJ2-1; D gene uncertain. V shed 1 base and J shed 0 bases, with 7 bases lying between them. Germline V gene data show CDR1 as SGHDN and CDR2 as FVKESK. CDR3 length: 15 residues. The CDR3 protein is CASSQVWSSYNEQFF. CDR3 sequence (DNA): TGTGCCAGCAGCCAAGTCTGGAGCTCCTACAATGAGCAGTTCTTC.

This clonotype was picked up a small number of times. The V and J genes are TRBV5-1 and TRBJ1-1; TRBD1 is a possible D gene (6 bases). The CDR3 covers 17 residues. Trimming left V 0 bases short and J 1 base short, with 16 bases between. CDR1 and CDR2 (germline): SGHRS, YFSETQ. The CDR3 DNA reads as TGCGCCAGCAGCTTGGAATGGGACAAGGCCGCGAACACTGAAGCTTTCTTT. Its protein is CASSLEWDKAANTEAFF.